This T cell receptor beta chain was recorded in a study of breast tumors, draining lymph nodes, adjacent tissues. In its sample, this clonotype was seen a few times. TCRdb itself ran the multiplex PCR reads through MiXCR, one entry per CDR3 protein. The table has around 170,000 distinct CDR3 sequences, around a third seen once. Germline-derived CDR1 and CDR2 are KGHSH and LQKENI. Deletions cut 5 bases from V and 3 bases from J, with 16 bases between. The CDR3 length is 16 residues. Samples came from axillary lymph nodes draining the breast cancer. V usage is TRBV18 and J usage is TRBJ2-2; D tentatively fits TRBD1 or TRBD2 (6 bases each). Sequenced sample: axillary lymph node tissue. This clonotype was sampled from a female donor with breast cancer. Some clones in this sample may be carry-over from other donors' samples. The CDR3 DNA reads as TGTGCCAGCTCAGCGGGACAAAGAAGGTACACCGGGGAGCTGTTTTTT. This encodes CASSAGQRRYTGELFF.